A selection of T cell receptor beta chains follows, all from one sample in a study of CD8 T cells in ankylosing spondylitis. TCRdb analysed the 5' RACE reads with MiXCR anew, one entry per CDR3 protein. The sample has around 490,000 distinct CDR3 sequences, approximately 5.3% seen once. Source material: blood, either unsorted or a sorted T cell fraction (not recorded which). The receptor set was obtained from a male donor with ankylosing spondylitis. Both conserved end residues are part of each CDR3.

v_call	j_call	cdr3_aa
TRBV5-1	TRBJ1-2	CASTKTGTYGYTF
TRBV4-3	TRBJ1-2	CASSPSQSNGYTF
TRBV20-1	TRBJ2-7	CSAILQDRGPSYEQYF
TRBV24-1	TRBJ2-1	CATSAQRASVKQFF
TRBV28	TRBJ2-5	CASSLGPGNTGGETQYF
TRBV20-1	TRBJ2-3	CSASQGAQEDTQYF
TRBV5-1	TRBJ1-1	CASSLEQGVEAFF
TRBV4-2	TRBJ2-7	CASARLEQASHEQYF
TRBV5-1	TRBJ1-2	CASSLGTGLYGYTF
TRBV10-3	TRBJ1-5	CAISADYQPQHF
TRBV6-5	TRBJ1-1	CASSSEGFLNTEAFF
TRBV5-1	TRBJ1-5	CAGGGFNQPQHF
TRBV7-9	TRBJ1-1	CASSSSGLMTNTEAFF
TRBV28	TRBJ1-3	CASSLYAGRYSGNTIYF
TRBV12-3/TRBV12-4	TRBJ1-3	CASSLAQGNTIYF
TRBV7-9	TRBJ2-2	CASSSPIFRGPAGELFF
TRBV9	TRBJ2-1	CASSGNRDSQFF
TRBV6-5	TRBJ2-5	CASSYPSRQGVGETQYF
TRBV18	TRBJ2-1	CASSPVRRVGTGNYNEQFF
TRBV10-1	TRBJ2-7	CASSLVIYEQYF
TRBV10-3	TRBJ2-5	CAISEPGTAVGQYF
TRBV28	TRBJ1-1	CASSPSLATEAFF
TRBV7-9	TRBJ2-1	CATGGPGNEQFF
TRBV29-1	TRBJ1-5	CSVGTHKEQPQHF
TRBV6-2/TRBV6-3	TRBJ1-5	CASSYRGTTVWDSNQPQHF
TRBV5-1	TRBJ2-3	CASSGPNTDTQYF
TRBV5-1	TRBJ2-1	CASSLPDSGYNEQFF
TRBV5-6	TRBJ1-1	CASSSTGRANTEAFF
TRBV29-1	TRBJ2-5	CSVEDRGEETQYF
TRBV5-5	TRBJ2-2	CASSLSGTGTPGELFF
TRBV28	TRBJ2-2	CASTYAGEVRELFF
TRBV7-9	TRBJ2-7	CASSPWIAGGREQYF
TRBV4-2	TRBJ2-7	CASSLLTGGTTPSYEQYF
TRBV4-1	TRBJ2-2	CASSPSGPSGELFF
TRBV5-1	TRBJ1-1	CASSLGPQRLVNTEAFF
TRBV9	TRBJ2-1	CASSASGRVYNEQFF
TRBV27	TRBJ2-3	CASRPWTSGGRDTQYF
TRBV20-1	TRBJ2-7	CSARGNDVNYEQYF
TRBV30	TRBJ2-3	CAWTTRTDTQYF
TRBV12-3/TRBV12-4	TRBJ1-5	CASSKQGGNQPQHF